Following are 32 T cell receptor beta chains from one sample sequenced in a study of control samples from healthy donors and cancer patients. Data came from immunoSEQ multiplex PCR; TCRdb stores just in-frame clones and leaves some out. The table has about 16,000 clones, 70% to 90% seen once. The sequencing sample was made of PBMCs. The source is a man between 60 and 75 years old with head and neck cancer.

The CDR3 DNA sequence: TGTGCCAGCAGTCAAGGACTGGCTAGCACAGATACGCAGTATTTT. Protein: CASSQGLASTDTQYF. The chain recombines TRBV7-9 with TRBJ2-3; possible D gene TRBD2, 5 bases. V lost 6 bases, J lost 0 bases, and 13 bases lay in between. This CDR3 is built from 15 residues. Germline loops: CDR1 SEHNR, CDR2 FQNEAQ (reference sequence).

This rearrangement joins TRBV5-4 to TRBJ2-5; 7 nucleotides match TRBD2. CDR1 and CDR2 from the germline V gene are SGHNT and YYREEE (reference sequence). V lost 4 bases to trimming and J lost 1 base; unmatched junction nucleotides: 7. The CDR3 totals 15 residues. The CDR3 loop reads CASSTPSGPQETQYF. DNA for the CDR3: TGTGCCAGCAGCACCCCTAGCGGCCCCCAAGAGACCCAGTACTTC.

The CDR3: CASSYRRTDTQYF. The DNA for the CDR3 is TGTGCCAGCAGTTACCGCCGCACAGATACGCAGTATTTT. The chain has TRBV6-5 and TRBJ2-3, with unresolved D. V gave up 2 bases and J gave up 1 base, with 4 bases separating them. Per the germline V gene, CDR1 is MNHEY and CDR2 is SVGAGI. This CDR3 is built from 13 residues.

V usage is TRBV24-1 and J usage is TRBJ2-3; D unclear. In germline, CDR1 is KGHDR, CDR2 SFDVKD. This CDR3 contains 17 residues. Trimming took off 3 bases at V and 4 bases at J, with 19 bases between the two ends. CDR3 bases: TGTGCCACCAGTGATCCTTATAGCCTTTCTGGTGCAGATACGCAGTATTTT. Its protein product is CATSDPYSLSGADTQYF.

The chain has TRBV6-5 and TRBJ2-1, with 7 bases that match TRBD1. The CDR3 sequence is 15 residues long. CDR1 and CDR2 (germline): MNHEY, SVGAGI. Trimming took 2 bases from V and 3 from J; bases not matched to a gene: 4. The CDR3 sequence is CASSYDRDLYNEQFF. In DNA form, the CDR3 reads TGTGCCAGCAGTTACGACAGGGATCTCTACAATGAGCAGTTCTTC.

This sequence joins TRBV6-2 or TRBV6-3 and TRBJ2-7; 8 bases are a match to TRBD1. CDR1 and CDR2 from the germline V gene are MNHEY and SVGEGT. This CDR3 contains 15 residues. With 3 bases clipped from V and 3 bases from J, the junction kept 7 bases outside the gene matches. This chain's CDR3 is CASSYVGTGRYEQYF. The CDR3 DNA sequence: TGTGCCAGCAGTTATGTCGGGACAGGTCGCTACGAGCAGTACTTC.

This clone was observed a handful of times. This specimen includes other DNA sequences encoding the same CDR3. The chain couples TRBV29-1 to TRBJ1-2; the D is unclear. This CDR3 has 12 amino acids. Between the trimmed V and J ends, which lost 6 bases and 8 bases, there was a span of 16 bases. Germline V CDR1 and CDR2: SQVTM, ANQGSEA. The CDR3 DNA reads TGCAGCGTAGCTGCGCTGCGGGAAGGCTACACCTTC. It encodes CSVAALREGYTF.

J is TRBJ2-1 and V is TRBV11-3; 7 bases are a match to TRBD1. This CDR3 contains 13 residues. Trimming cost V 5 bases and J 4 bases; bases outside gene matches: 2. Germline V gene sequence: CDR1 SGHNT, CDR2 YENEEA. The CDR3 sequence is CASSRGQYNEQFF. The CDR3 coding sequence is TGTGCCAGCAGCCGGGGACAGTACAATGAGCAGTTCTTC.

The genes are TRBV10-3 and TRBJ2-1, with 11 bases aligning to TRBD2. Germline V gene sequence: CDR1 ENHRY, CDR2 SYGVKD. The CDR3 contains 16 residues. The J segment lost 7 bases and the V segment lost 6 bases, leaving 11 bases of the junction unmatched. The CDR3, as DNA: TGTGCCATCAGGCCGAATAGCGGGGGGGGAGGGAATGAGCAGTTCTTC. Translating gives CAIRPNSGGGGNEQFF.

Only a few counts were recorded for this clone. The J gene is TRBJ2-3, the V gene TRBV11-2; D ambiguous. This CDR3 is built from 16 residues. Germline V gene data show CDR1 as SGHAT and CDR2 as FQNNGV. The germline V and J ends were trimmed by 4 bases and 2 bases, with 16 bases remaining between them. This chain's CDR3 is CASSSRVDNPTDTQYF. The CDR3 DNA reads TGTGCCAGCAGCTCTCGCGTCGACAACCCCACAGATACGCAGTATTTT.

The chain is built from TRBV9 and TRBJ1-4; 9 bases fit TRBD1. Germline assignment: CDR1 SGDLS and CDR2 YYNGEE. Trimming removed 4 bases from V and 7 bases from J; junction bases left unmatched: 5. This CDR3 has 14 amino acids. The CDR3 reads CASSRQGDSEKLFF. For the CDR3, the DNA is TGTGCCAGCAGCCGACAGGGGGATAGTGAAAAACTGTTTTTT. Together with reference TRBV9 and TRBJ1-4, the CDR3 gives the full variable domain: DSGVTQTPKHLITATGQRVTLRCSPRSGDLSVYWYQQSLDQGLQFLIQYYNGEERAKGNILERFSAQQFPDLHSELNLSSLELGDSALYFCASSRQGDSEKLFFGSGTQLSVL.

The chain is built from TRBV7-8 and TRBJ2-3, with TRBD1 matching 9 bases. The CDR3 runs to 16 residues. Germline lookup yields CDR1 SGHVS and CDR2 FQNEAQ. Trimming removed 4 bases from V and 5 bases from J; junction bases left unmatched: 10. Here the CDR3 DNA reads TGTGCCAGCAGCTCTTGGACAGGGGTTTCGGTAGATACGCAGTATTTT. The encoded protein is CASSSWTGVSVDTQYF.

The rearrangement uses TRBV19 and TRBJ1-4; D is possibly TRBD1 (5 bases). V was shortened by 5 bases and J by 8 bases, with 12 bases between the two germline ends. The CDR3 totals 13 residues. Germline CDR1 LNHDA, CDR2 SQIVND (reference sequence). The CDR3 sequence: CASSEGFWEKLFF. DNA for the CDR3: TGTGCCAGTAGTGAGGGGTTTTGGGAAAAACTGTTTTTT.

The rearrangement uses TRBV7-6 and TRBJ1-5, with D maybe TRBD1 (5 bases). V lost 5 bases and J 2 bases, leaving 16 bases between the germline ends. This CDR3 is built from 16 residues. Per germline, CDR1 SGHVS and CDR2 FNYEAQ. The CDR3 reads CASSHRQLWRNQPQHF. Here the CDR3 DNA reads TGTGCCAGCAGCCACCGACAGTTATGGCGCAATCAGCCCCAGCATTTT.

V usage is TRBV4-1 and J usage is TRBJ2-1; D remains ambiguous. The V end lost 0 bases, the J end lost 4 bases, and 10 bases lay between the germline ends. The CDR3 consists of 15 residues. CDR1 is MGHRA, CDR2 YSYEKL, per germline. The CDR3 DNA sequence: TGCGCCAGCAGCCAAGATCGGCAGCTGTACAATGAGCAGTTCTTC. Translation: CASSQDRQLYNEQFF.

The chain links TRBV12-3 or TRBV12-4 to TRBJ2-7; no firm D call. The V gene lost 1 base and the J gene lost 3 bases, with 1 base spanning the gap. The CDR3 has 11 amino acids. In nucleotides, the CDR3 is TGTGCCAGCAGTTTAGGCTACGAGCAGTACTTC. It translates to CASSLGYEQYF.

V usage is TRBV27 and J usage is TRBJ2-7, with TRBD2 as a possible D gene (5 bases). Trimming pared 2 bases from V and 7 bases from J, leaving 15 bases between. Germline V gene sequence: CDR1 MNHEY, CDR2 SMNVEV (reference sequence). This CDR3 has 14 residues. The CDR3 nucleotides read TGTGCCAGCAGTTTAGCGGGTGGACTTCGAGAGCAGTACTTC. It encodes CASSLAGGLREQYF.

The chain carries TRBV7-2 and TRBJ2-1, with D perhaps TRBD1 or TRBD2 (5 bases each). This CDR3 is 15 amino acids long. The V end lost 4 bases, the J end lost 6 bases, and 16 bases lay between the germline ends. Germline values: CDR1 SGHTA, CDR2 FQGNSA. The CDR3 DNA follows: TGTGCCAGCAGCTGGGACGCGACGTCTTTCAATGAGCAGTTCTTC. This encodes CASSWDATSFNEQFF.

The chain recombines TRBV7-9 with TRBJ2-1, with 7 bases identical to TRBD1. V gave up 0 bases and J gave up 5 bases; unmatched junction bases: 13. Germline CDR1 is SEHNR and CDR2 is FQNEAQ (reference sequence). This CDR3 spans 18 amino acids. The CDR3 loop reads CASSLAGFPKRGHNEQFF. The CDR3, as DNA: TGTGCCAGCAGCTTAGCGGGCTTTCCCAAGAGGGGGCACAATGAGCAGTTCTTC. Based on the CDR3 plus reference TRBV7-9 and TRBJ2-1, the full variable domain is DTGVSQNPRHKITKRGQNVTFRCDPISEHNRLYWYRQTLGQGPEFLTYFQNEAQLEKSRLLSDRFSAERPKGSFSTLEIQRTEQGDSAMYLCASSLAGFPKRGHNEQFFGPGTRLTVL.

This chain uses TRBV28 with TRBJ1-5; no clear D gene. The CDR3 length is 13 residues. CDR1 and CDR2 (germline): MDHEN, SYDVKM. V lost 6 bases, J lost 7 bases, and 13 bases lay in between. As DNA, the CDR3 is TGTGCCAGCAGCCCCGTGGGCCCCCAGCCCCAGCATTTT. Protein product: CASSPVGPQPQHF.

The chain links TRBV27 to TRBJ1-4; D gene uncertain. The V end lost 5 bases, the J end lost 7 bases, and 14 bases lay between the germline ends. The CDR3 has 14 amino acids. CDR1 MNHEY and CDR2 SMNVEV come from the germline V gene (reference sequence). This CDR3 is CASSRTRDGEKLFF. The CDR3 region has the DNA TGTGCCAGCAGTCGGACGCGGGATGGTGAAAAACTGTTTTTT.

CDR3 protein: CASSVGDAGRNTIYF. CDR3 nucleotide sequence: TGTGCCAGCAGCGTAGGAGATGCAGGGAGAAACACCATATATTTT. This rearrangement joins TRBV9 to TRBJ1-3, with D perhaps TRBD1 (5 bases). The germline gives CDR1 SGDLS, CDR2 YYNGEE. Between the trimmed V and J ends, which lost 0 bases and 5 bases, there was a span of 12 bases. The CDR3 has 15 residues.

The chain couples TRBV18 to TRBJ1-1; no clear D gene. V shed 5 bases and J shed 4 bases, with 11 bases lying between them. The CDR3 spans 13 residues. CDR1 is KGHSH, CDR2 LQKENI, per germline. CDR3 coding DNA: TGTGCCAGCTCAGGGAGCGGTTCCACTGAAGCTTTCTTT. It is translated as CASSGSGSTEAFF.

The chain carries TRBV5-1 and TRBJ1-4; D unresolved. The germline gives CDR1 SGHRS, CDR2 YFSETQ. This CDR3 has 14 amino acids. V dropped 0 bases and J dropped 0 bases, with 3 bases sitting between them. CDR3 sequence: CASSLDSTNEKLFF. The CDR3 coding sequence is TGCGCCAGCAGCTTGGATTCAACTAATGAAAAACTGTTTTTT.

The V and J genes are TRBV28 and TRBJ1-2; 9 nucleotides agree with TRBD1. This CDR3 has 19 residues. Germline CDR1 MDHEN, CDR2 SYDVKM. Trimming cost V 5 bases and J 2 bases; bases outside gene matches: 18. The CDR3 spells CASSPGTGNIPILNYGYTF. The CDR3 bases are TGTGCCAGCAGTCCTGGGACAGGGAACATCCCGATTTTAAACTATGGCTACACCTTC.

The chain combines TRBV29-1 with TRBJ1-4; 9 nucleotides agree with TRBD1. J was trimmed by 8 bases and V by 8 bases; bases with no gene match: 6. CDR3 length: 12 residues. Germline V CDR1 and CDR2: SQVTM, ANQGSEA. CDR3 DNA: TGCAGCCTCCGGACAGGGGACGAAAAACTGTTTTTT. Amino acids: CSLRTGDEKLFF.

This CDR3 reads CASSMDPPETQYF. As DNA, the CDR3 is TGTGCCAGTAGTATGGATCCCCCGGAGACCCAGTACTTC. The V and J genes are TRBV19 and TRBJ2-5; unclear D gene. The CDR3 runs to 13 residues. V lost 3 bases and J lost 5, with 10 bases in between. Germline CDR1 reads LNHDA; CDR2 reads SQIVND (reference sequence).

A single count supports this clone. V usage is TRBV15 and J usage is TRBJ1-5; the D is unclear. Per the germline V gene, CDR1 is LNHNV and CDR2 is YYDKDF (reference sequence). The CDR3 sequence is 15 residues long. V was trimmed by 5 bases and J by 4 bases, leaving 15 bases between them. The CDR3 region is CATSRNQGINQPQHF. CDR3 coding DNA: TGTGCCACCAGCCGAAACCAAGGGATTAATCAGCCCCAGCATTTT.

The chain carries TRBV7-2 and TRBJ1-3; D gene ambiguous. The CDR3 is 14 amino acids. In germline, CDR1 is SGHTA, CDR2 FQGNSA. Trimming took off 1 base at V and 0 bases at J, with 4 bases between the two ends. The chain's CDR3 is CASSLGSSGNTIYF. In DNA, the CDR3 is TGTGCCAGCAGCTTAGGCTCCTCTGGAAACACCATATATTTT.

The chain uses TRBV18 and TRBJ2-2; D gene ambiguous. Deletions cut 3 bases from V and 0 bases from J, with 8 bases between. This CDR3 is 15 amino acids long. Germline V gene data show CDR1 as KGHSH and CDR2 as LQKENI. The CDR3 spells CASSPDVTNTGELFF. The CDR3, as DNA: TGTGCCAGCTCACCCGACGTGACGAACACCGGGGAGCTGTTTTTT.

This chain uses TRBV6-5 with TRBJ1-3, with TRBD1 matching over 8 bases. V was clipped by 6 bases and J by 3 bases; unmatched bases: 4. Germline V gene data show CDR1 as MNHEY and CDR2 as SVGAGI. The CDR3 has 14 amino acids. The CDR3 protein is CASSFGQGGNTIYF. The CDR3, as DNA: TGTGCCAGCAGCTTTGGACAGGGTGGAAACACCATATATTTT.

A single count supports this clone. CDR3 loop: CASSEGAGRNQPQHF. CDR3 in DNA: TGTGCCAGCAGTGAAGGGGCAGGGCGCAATCAGCCCCAGCATTTT. J is TRBJ1-5 and V is TRBV6-1, with TRBD1 as a possible D gene (5 bases). In germline, CDR1 is MNHNS, CDR2 SASEGT. The CDR3 runs 15 residues. With 1 base removed from V and 2 bases from J, the gap between germline ends came to 9 bases.